This T cell receptor beta chain was recorded in a study of T cell repertoires and HLA-DP antigens. As concerns this clone: What it recognizes is unknown.

Some clones are missing from TCRdb's copy, which holds only in-frame ones; the method was immunoSEQ multiplex PCR. The sample has some 120,000 clones, nearly 95% seen once. The CDR3 loop spans 17 amino acids. With V trimmed by 5 bases and J by 12 bases, 21 bases remained unmatched. CDR1 SGHTA and CDR2 FQGNSA come from the germline V gene. Sequenced sample: CD4+ T cells from PBMCs. The chain recombines TRBV7-2 with TRBJ2-1; 8 bases line up with TRBD1. The sequence came from a woman between 18 and 29 years old in good health and CMV-seronegative. The CDR3 DNA reads as TGTGCCAGCAGCCTACAGGGGGGAAAGGCTAAGGGTATAGTGCAGTTCTTC. This encodes CASSLQGGKAKGIVQFF.